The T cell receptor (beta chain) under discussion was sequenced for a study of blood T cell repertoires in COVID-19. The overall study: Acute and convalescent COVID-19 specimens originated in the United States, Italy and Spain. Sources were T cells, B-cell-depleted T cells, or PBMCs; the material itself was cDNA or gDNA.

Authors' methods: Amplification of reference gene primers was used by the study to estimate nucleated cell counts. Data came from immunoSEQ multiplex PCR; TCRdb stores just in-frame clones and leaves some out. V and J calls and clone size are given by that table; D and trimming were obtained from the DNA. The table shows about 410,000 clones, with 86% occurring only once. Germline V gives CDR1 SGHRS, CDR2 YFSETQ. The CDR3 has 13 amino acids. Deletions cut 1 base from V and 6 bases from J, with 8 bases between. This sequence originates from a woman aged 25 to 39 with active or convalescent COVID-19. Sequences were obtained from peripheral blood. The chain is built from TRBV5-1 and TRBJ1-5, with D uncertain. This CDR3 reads CASSLSAGQPQHF. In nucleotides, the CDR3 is TGCGCCAGCAGCTTGTCGGCGGGTCAGCCCCAGCATTTT.